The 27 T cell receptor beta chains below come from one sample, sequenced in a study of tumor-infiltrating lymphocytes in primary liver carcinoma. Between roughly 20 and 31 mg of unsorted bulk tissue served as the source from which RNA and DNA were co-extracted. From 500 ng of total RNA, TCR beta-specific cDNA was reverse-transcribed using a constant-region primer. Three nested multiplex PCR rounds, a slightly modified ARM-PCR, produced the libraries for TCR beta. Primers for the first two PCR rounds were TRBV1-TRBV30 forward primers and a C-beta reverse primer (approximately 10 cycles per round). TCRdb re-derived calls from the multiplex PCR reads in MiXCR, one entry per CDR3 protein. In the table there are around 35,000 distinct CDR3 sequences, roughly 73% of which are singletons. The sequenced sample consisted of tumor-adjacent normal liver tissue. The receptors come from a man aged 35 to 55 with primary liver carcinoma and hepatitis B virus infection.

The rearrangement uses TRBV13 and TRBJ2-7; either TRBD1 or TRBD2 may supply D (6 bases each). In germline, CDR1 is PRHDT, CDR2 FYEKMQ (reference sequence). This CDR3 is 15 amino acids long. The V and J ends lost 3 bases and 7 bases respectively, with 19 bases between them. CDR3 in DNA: TGTGCCAGCAGCTTGGGGAGTGAGGGGGGCGGTGAGCAGTACTTC. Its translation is CASSLGSEGGGEQYF.

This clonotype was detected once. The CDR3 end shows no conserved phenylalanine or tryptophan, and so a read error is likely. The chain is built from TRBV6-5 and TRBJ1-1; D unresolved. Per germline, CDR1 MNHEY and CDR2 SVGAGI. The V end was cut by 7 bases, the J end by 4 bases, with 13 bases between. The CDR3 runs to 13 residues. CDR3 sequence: CASTPSMGTEAFS. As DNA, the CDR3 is TGTGCCAGCACCCCGTCCATGGGCACTGAAGCTTTCTCT.

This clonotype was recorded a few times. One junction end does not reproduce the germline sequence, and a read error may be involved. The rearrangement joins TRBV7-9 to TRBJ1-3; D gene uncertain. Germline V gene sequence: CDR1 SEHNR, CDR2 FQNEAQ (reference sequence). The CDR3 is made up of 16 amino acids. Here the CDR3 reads CASSPEAGSSGNTIYF. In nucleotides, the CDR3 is TGTGCCAGCAGCCCAGAGGCGGGCTCCTCTGGAAACACCATATATTTC.

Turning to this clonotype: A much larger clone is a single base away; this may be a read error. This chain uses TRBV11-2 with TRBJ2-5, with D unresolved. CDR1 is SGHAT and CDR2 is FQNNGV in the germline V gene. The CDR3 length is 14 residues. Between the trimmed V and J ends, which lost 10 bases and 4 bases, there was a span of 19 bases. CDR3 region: CANTPLGIGETQYF. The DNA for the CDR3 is TGTGCCAACACGCCCCTGGGCATTGGAGAGACCCAGTACTTC. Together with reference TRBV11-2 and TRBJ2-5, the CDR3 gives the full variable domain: EAGVAQSPRYKIIEKRQSVAFWCNPISGHATLYWYQQILGQGPKLLIQFQNNGVVDDSQLPKDRFSAERLKGVDSTLKIQPAKLEDSAVYLCANTPLGIGETQYFGPGTRLLVL.

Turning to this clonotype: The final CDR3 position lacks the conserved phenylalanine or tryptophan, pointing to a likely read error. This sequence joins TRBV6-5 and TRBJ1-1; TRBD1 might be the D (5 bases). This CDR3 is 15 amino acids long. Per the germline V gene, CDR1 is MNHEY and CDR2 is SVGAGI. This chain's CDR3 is CARSYQPGPHTEAFL. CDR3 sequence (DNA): TGTGCCAGGAGTTACCAGCCGGGGCCGCACACTGAAGCTTTCCTT.

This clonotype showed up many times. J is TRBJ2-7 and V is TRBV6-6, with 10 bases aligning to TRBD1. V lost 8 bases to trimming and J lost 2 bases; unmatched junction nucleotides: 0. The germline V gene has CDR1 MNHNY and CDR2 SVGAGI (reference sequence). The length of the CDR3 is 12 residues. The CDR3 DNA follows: TGTGCCAGCGGGACAGGGGCCTACGAGCAGTACTTC. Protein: CASGTGAYEQYF.

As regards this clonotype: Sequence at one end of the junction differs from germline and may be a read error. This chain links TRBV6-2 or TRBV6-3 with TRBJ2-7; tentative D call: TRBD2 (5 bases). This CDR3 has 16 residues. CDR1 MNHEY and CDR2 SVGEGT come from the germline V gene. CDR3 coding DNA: TGTGCCAGCAGTTACGGAATAACGGGGAGTGCATACGATCAGTACTTC. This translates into CASSYGITGSAYDQYF.

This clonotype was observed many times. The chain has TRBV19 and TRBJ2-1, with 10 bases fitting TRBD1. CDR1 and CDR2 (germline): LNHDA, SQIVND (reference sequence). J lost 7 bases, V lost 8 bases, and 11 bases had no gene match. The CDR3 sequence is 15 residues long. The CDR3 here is CASANDRTGGNEQFF. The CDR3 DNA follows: TGTGCCAGTGCCAACGACCGGACAGGGGGAAATGAGCAGTTCTTC.

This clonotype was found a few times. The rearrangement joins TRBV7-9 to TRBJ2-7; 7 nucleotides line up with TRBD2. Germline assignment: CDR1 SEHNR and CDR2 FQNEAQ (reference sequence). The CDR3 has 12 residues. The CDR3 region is CASCWAGDEQYF. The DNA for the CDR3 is TGTGCTAGCTGCTGGGCGGGGGACGAGCAGTACTTC.

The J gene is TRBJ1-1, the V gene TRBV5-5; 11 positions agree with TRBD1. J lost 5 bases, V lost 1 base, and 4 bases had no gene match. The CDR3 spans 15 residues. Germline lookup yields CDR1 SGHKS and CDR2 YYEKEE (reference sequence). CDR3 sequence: CASSLFGTGGTEAFF. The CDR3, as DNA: TGTGCCAGCAGCTTGTTCGGGACAGGGGGTACTGAAGCTTTCTTT.

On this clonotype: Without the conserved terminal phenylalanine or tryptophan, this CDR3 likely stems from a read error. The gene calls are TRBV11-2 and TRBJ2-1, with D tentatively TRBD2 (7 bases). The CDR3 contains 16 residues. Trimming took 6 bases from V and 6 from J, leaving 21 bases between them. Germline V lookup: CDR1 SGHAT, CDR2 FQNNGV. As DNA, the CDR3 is TGTGCCAGCAGTTTTCGGGGAGGGGGGCCCTTCAATGAGCAGTTCCTC. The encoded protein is CASSFRGGGPFNEQFL.

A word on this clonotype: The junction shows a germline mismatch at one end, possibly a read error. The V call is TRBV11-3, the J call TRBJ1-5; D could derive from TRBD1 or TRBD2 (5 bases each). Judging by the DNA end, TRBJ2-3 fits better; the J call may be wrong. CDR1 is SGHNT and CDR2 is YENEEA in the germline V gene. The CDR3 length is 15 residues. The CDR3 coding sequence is TGTGCCAGCATCTTAGATCTGGGGGTGGCTCGGCCCCAGTATTTT. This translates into CASILDLGVARPQYF.

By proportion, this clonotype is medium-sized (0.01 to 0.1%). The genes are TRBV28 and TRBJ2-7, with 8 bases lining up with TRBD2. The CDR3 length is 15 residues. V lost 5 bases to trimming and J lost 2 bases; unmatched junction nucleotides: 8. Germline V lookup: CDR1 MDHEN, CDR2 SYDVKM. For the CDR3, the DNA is TGTGCCAGCAGTATACCCAAAGCGGGAGCCTACGAGCAGTACTTC. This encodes CASSIPKAGAYEQYF.

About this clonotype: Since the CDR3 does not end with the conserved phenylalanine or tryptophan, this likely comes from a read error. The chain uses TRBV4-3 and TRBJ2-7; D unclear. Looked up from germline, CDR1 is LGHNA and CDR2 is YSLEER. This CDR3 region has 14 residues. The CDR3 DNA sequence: TGTGCCAGCAGCCCCAAGGATAGCACCTACGAGCAGTACCTC. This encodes CASSPKDSTYEQYL.

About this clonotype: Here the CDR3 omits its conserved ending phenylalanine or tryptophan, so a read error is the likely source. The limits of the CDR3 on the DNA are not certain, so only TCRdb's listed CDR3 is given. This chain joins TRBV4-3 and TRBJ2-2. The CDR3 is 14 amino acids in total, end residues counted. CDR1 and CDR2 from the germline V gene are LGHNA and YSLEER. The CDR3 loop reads CASSQLTTAGELLI.

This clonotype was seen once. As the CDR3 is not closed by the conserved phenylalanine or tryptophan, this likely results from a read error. CDR3 nucleotides: TGTACCAGCAGGCCGGCAAGAGTCCAAGAGACCCAGTACCTC. Its translation: CTSRPARVQETQYL. The gene calls are TRBV6-1 and TRBJ2-5; no definite D call. The CDR3 has 14 amino acids. Looked up from germline, CDR1 is MNHNS and CDR2 is SASEGT.

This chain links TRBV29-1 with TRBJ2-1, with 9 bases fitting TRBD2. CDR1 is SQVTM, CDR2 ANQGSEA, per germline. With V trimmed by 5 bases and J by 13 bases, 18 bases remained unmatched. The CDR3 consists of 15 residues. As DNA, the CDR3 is TGCAGCGTTAGAGGTCCAGCGCGGGAGGGCTATGGACAGTTCTTC. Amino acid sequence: CSVRGPAREGYGQFF.

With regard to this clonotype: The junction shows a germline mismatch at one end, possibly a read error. CDR3 in amino acids: CASSFTGTVSDMQYF. The CDR3 DNA sequence: TGTGCCAGCAGCTTTACCGGGACGGTATCAGATATGCAGTATTTT. V is TRBV5-6 and J is TRBJ2-3; D tentatively fits TRBD1 or TRBD2 (5 bases each). The germline V gene has CDR1 SGHDT and CDR2 YYEEEE. The CDR3 runs to 15 residues.

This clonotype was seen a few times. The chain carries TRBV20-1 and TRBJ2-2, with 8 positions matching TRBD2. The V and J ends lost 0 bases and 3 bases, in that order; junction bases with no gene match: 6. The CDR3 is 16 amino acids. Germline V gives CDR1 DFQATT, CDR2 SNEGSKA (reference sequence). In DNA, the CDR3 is TGCAGTGCTAGAGATGAAAGCGGGAGTCACACCGGGGAGCTGTTTTTT. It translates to CSARDESGSHTGELFF.

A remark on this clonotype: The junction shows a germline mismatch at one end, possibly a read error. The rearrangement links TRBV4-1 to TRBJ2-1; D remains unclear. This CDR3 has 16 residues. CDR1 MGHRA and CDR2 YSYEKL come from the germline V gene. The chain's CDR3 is CASRQANGPPYNEQFF. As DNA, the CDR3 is TGCGCCAGCAGACAAGCCAACGGACCCCCATACAATGAGCAGTTCTTC.

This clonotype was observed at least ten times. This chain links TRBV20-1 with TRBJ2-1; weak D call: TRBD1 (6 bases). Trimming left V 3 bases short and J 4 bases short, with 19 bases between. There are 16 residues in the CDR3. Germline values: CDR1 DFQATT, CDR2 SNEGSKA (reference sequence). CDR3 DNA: TGCAGTGCTAGTGGGGGAGCGAGGCAGGGGTACAATGAGCAGTTCTTC. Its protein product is CSASGGARQGYNEQFF.

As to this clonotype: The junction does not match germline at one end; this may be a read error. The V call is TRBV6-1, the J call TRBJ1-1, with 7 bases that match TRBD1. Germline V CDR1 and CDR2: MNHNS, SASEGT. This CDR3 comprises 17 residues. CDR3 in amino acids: CDSSECEGKGANTEAFF. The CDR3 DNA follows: TGTGACAGCAGTGAATGTGAAGGGAAGGGGGCTAACACTGAAGCTTTCTTT.

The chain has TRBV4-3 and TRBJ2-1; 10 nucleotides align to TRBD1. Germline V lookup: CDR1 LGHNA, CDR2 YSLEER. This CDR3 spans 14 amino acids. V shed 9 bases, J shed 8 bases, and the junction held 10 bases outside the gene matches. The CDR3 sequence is CASSMDRGGDEQFF. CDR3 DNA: TGCGCCAGTAGCATGGACAGGGGGGGGGATGAGCAGTTCTTC.

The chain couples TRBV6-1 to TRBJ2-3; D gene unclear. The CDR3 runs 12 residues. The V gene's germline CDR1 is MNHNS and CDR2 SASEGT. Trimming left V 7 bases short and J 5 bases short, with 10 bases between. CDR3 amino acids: CASMPRRDTQYF. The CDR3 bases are TGTGCCAGCATGCCCAGGAGAGATACGCAGTATTTT.

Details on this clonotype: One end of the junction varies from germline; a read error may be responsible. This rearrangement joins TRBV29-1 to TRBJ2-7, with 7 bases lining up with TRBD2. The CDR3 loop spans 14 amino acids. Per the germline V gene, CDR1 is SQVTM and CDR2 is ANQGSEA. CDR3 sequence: CSDVIGGRVIEQYF. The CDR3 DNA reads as TGCAGCGATGTGATTGGGGGGAGGGTGATCGAGCAATACTTC.

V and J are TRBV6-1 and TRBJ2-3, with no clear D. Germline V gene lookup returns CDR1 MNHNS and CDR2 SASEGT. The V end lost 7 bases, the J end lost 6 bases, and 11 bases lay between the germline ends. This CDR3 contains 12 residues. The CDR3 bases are TGTGCCAGCAAGCCCAACAAGGATACGCAGTATTTT. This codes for CASKPNKDTQYF.

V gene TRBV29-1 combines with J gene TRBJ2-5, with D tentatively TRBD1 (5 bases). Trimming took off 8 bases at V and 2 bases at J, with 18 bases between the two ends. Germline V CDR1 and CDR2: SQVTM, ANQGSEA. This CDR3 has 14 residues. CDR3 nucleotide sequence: TGCAGCTACAGGATAGCATCGTTTCAAGAGACCCAGTACTTC. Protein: CSYRIASFQETQYF. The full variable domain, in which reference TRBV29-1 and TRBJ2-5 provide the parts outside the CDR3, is SAVISQKPSRDICQRGTSLTIQCQVDSQVTMMFWYRQQPGQSLTLIATANQGSEATYESGFVIDKFPISRPNLTFSTLTVSNMSPEDSSIYLCSYRIASFQETQYFGPGTRLLVL.